This T cell receptor beta chain was captured in a study of beta chain features in type 1 diabetes. Germline trimming cut 4 bases from V and 0 bases from J; bases unmatched to any gene: 4. This CDR3 contains 16 residues. Germline V gene lookup returns CDR1 SGHAT and CDR2 FQNNGV. Expressed TCRB transcripts were sequenced, since all the RNA that had been isolated was reverse transcribed. Only in-frame clones appear in the TCRdb table, and some are missing; sequencing was by immunoSEQ multiplex PCR. The repertoire holds 450,000 to 600,000 clones, with around 30% as singletons. This chain joins TRBV11-2 and TRBJ1-3; TRBD1 agrees at 9 bases. This sequence originates from a man younger than 35 in good health. Input material: naive CD4+ T cells from blood. CDR3 in amino acids: CASSSGTGSSGNTIYF. CDR3 DNA sequence: TGTGCCAGCAGCTCCGGGACAGGGAGCTCTGGAAACACCATATATTTT.